These 2 T cell receptor beta chains came from one sample sequenced in a study of blood T cell repertoires in COVID-19. TCRdb's copy holds only in-frame clones and misses some; the assay was immunoSEQ multiplex PCR. Here the sample spans 150,000 to 200,000 clones, 86% being singletons. The sample consisted of peripheral blood. These receptors all stem from a woman aged 80 or over in a cohort sampled during active or convalescent COVID-19.

The chain uses TRBV7-2 and TRBJ1-1; 9 bases line up with TRBD1. Germline values: CDR1 SGHTA, CDR2 FQGNSA. V gave up 6 bases and J gave up 10 bases; unmatched junction bases: 6. This CDR3 region has 12 residues. CDR3 nucleotides: TGTGCCAGCAGTCTTACAGGGGGCGGAGCTTTCTTT. This sequence encodes CASSLTGGGAFF. Full variable domain (rest looked up from reference TRBV7-2 and TRBJ1-1): GAGVSQSPSNKVTEKGKDVELRCDPISGHTALYWYRQSLGQGLEFLIYFQGNSAPDKSGLPSDRFSAERTGGSVSTLTIQRTQQEDSAVYLCASSLTGGGAFFGQGTRLTVV.

The rearrangement joins TRBV5-1 to TRBJ2-3, with D possibly being TRBD1 (5 bases). The CDR3 contains 16 residues. Per the germline V gene, CDR1 is SGHRS and CDR2 is YFSETQ. V was pared by 0 bases and J by 0 bases, with 11 bases between. CDR3 region: CASSLAVQASTDTQYF. The CDR3 nucleotides read TGCGCCAGCAGCTTGGCCGTACAGGCTAGCACAGATACGCAGTATTTT. Drawing the rest from reference TRBV5-1 and TRBJ2-3, the complete variable domain is KAGVTQTPRYLIKTRGQQVTLSCSPISGHRSVSWYQQTPGQGLQFLFEYFSETQRNKGNFPGRFSGRQFSNSRSEMNVSTLELGDSALYLCASSLAVQASTDTQYFGPGTRLTVL.